The following is a T cell receptor beta chain sequence with its context. Its antigen is unidentified. One junction end does not reproduce the germline sequence, and a read error may be involved. The data derive from a study of cytomegalovirus exposure and HLA in healthy donors. Whole-study findings and limits: The availability of immune exposure information extended only to CMV serostatus. Later analysis demonstrated an association between a missense DCLRE1C variant and TCR beta V- and J-gene trimming. Within an earlier analysis, most TCR beta V segments proved productive either about 87% or about 30% of the time.

The PCR contained 60 Vbeta and 13 Jbeta primers. Authors' processing steps: Unique TCR beta chains totaled about 73 million in a later count, with roughly 12 million of them shared. Produced via immunoSEQ multiplex PCR; TCRdb's table is partial and in-frame only. V, J and clone size derive from that table, while D and trimming were established from the DNA sequence. The repertoire consists of under 110,000 clones, with 71% occurring once and the leading ten covering over 2.5%. Germline V gene sequence: CDR1 SSHAT, CDR2 FNYEAQ (reference sequence). The CDR3 contains 15 residues. The sequence came from a female donor in good health and CMV-seronegative. The sample consisted of PBMCs. The J gene is TRBJ2-5, the V gene TRBV7-7; tentatively, D is TRBD2 (7 bases). The CDR3 DNA follows: TGTGCTAGCAGCTTAGGTCGCGGGGGCCGGGAGACCCAGTACTTC. Its translation is CASSLGRGGRETQYF. The variable domain in full, completed from reference TRBV7-7 and TRBJ2-5, reads GAGVSQSPRYKVTKRGQDVTLRCDPISSHATLYWYQQALGQGPEFLTYFNYEAQPDKSGLPSDRFSAERPEGSISTLTIQRTEQRDSAMYRCASSLGRGGRETQYFGPGTRLLVL.